The clone carrying this TCR beta chain was detected ten times or more. Its cognate antigen is unknown. This entry is derived from a study of T cells in Graves' hyperthyroidism and ophthalmopathy. Study-wide context: At initial diagnosis, before any treatment had begun, peripheral blood was obtained.

Graves' hyperthyroidism qualified as stable when ophthalmopathy did not progress within 18 months. Patients having uncontrolled infection, another autoimmune disease, pregnancy or lactation were not included. CDR1 is SGHKS, CDR2 YYEKEE, per germline (reference sequence). The V end was cut by 2 bases, the J end by 3 bases, with 12 bases between. The CDR3 has 14 amino acids. Amplification of TCR beta CDR3 regions used RNA as the template. The HTBI primer set was used in a first-round RT-PCR of the TCR CDR3. Each CDR3 protein is one row after TCRdb ran MiXCR on the multiplex PCR reads. The repertoire includes about 590,000 distinct CDR3 sequences, 15% to 18% of them detected once, and 6.5% to 8% sits in the top ten. Study-level points and caveats: Blood shared most expanded thyroid clonotypes above 0.001.

The chain combines TRBV5-5 with TRBJ2-7; the D is unclear. The sequencing input was blood. This receptor was identified in a woman aged 25 to 39 with Graves' hyperthyroidism. CDR3 amino acids: CASSLKLVSYEQYF. DNA for the CDR3: TGTGCCAGCAGCTTAAAGCTGGTGAGCTACGAGCAGTACTTC. The full variable domain, rest sourced from reference TRBV5-5 and TRBJ2-7, is DAGVTQSPTHLIKTRGQQVTLRCSPISGHKSVSWYQQVLGQGPQFIFQYYEKEERGRGNFPDRFSARQFPNYSSELNVNALLLGDSALYLCASSLKLVSYEQYFGPGTRLTVT.